These 23 T cell receptor beta chains share one sample of origin, sequenced in a study of shared T cell receptors in the human thymus. TCRdb keeps only in-frame clones here, not all; method: immunoSEQ multiplex PCR. The data hold 700,000 or so clones, with 70% to 90% observed a single time. This sample was shared with a second study, whose subject was human thymus T cells.

What was sequenced was thymocytes. Receptors originate from a girl under three years old with a congenital heart defect.

J is TRBJ2-2 and V is TRBV6-1, with TRBD1 matching 7 bases. This CDR3 contains 14 residues. J gave up 3 bases and V 11 bases, and 9 bases lay outside the gene matches. Germline lookup yields CDR1 MNHNS and CDR2 SASEGT. CDR3 sequence: CAVQGNPDTGELFF. The CDR3 coding sequence is TGTGCCGTACAGGGGAATCCTGACACCGGGGAGCTGTTTTTT.

This chain links TRBV18 with TRBJ2-5, with 8 bases that match TRBD1. This CDR3 comprises 16 residues. The trim removed 6 bases at V and 4 bases at J, leaving 13 bases unmatched. In germline, CDR1 is KGHSH, CDR2 LQKENI. CDR3 bases: TGTGCCAGCTCCCGAAGGGAACAGGGGGTTCGAGAGACCCAGTACTTC. Protein: CASSRREQGVRETQYF.

J is TRBJ2-3 and V is TRBV6-6; TRBD2 might be the D (5 bases). There are 16 residues in the CDR3. The V and J ends lost 6 bases and 4 bases respectively, with 20 bases between them. Germline V gives CDR1 MNHNY, CDR2 SVGAGI (reference sequence). DNA for the CDR3: TGTGCCAGCAGCCTCGGGCTATCCAGGAGGCCAGATACGCAGTATTTT. Protein sequence: CASSLGLSRRPDTQYF.

The V gene is TRBV11-2, the J gene TRBJ2-5, with D possibly matching TRBD1 (6 bases). Trimming cost V 4 bases and J 1 base, with 16 bases left between them. Per germline, CDR1 SGHAT and CDR2 FQNNGV. The CDR3 loop spans 16 amino acids. In DNA, the CDR3 is TGTGCCAGCAGCTCCACTCTCAAGGACAGCCAAGAGACCCAGTACTTC. Its protein product is CASSSTLKDSQETQYF.

The chain employs TRBV16 and TRBJ1-2; D unclear. CDR3 length: 16 amino acids. Germline CDR1 KGHSY, CDR2 FQNENV. Trimming removed 4 bases from V and 4 bases from J, with 19 bases in between. CDR3 in DNA: TGTGCCAGCAGCCTAATACAAGCAGTGGAGGGCTATGGCTACACCTTC. It specifies CASSLIQAVEGYGYTF.

This clone turned up a few times. The chain employs TRBV11-2 and TRBJ2-1; D might be TRBD1 (6 bases). This CDR3 has 13 residues. The V gene lost 2 bases and the J gene lost 9 bases, with 11 bases spanning the gap. Germline CDR1 reads SGHAT; CDR2 reads FQNNGV. CDR3: CASSLPDSSEQFF. Written as DNA, the CDR3 is TGTGCCAGCAGCTTACCGGACAGCAGTGAGCAGTTCTTC.

This chain uses TRBV7-2 with TRBJ1-1; TRBD1 is a possible D gene (5 bases). V lost 2 bases, J lost 10 bases, and 11 bases lay in between. Germline-derived CDR1 and CDR2 are SGHTA and FQGNSA. The CDR3 runs 12 residues. Here the CDR3 DNA reads TGTGCCAGCAGCTTAAAGGCCAGGGCAGCTTTCTTT. Translating gives CASSLKARAAFF.

This chain links TRBV6-1 with TRBJ2-3, with D uncertain. This CDR3 spans 14 amino acids. Germline CDR1 reads MNHNS; CDR2 reads SASEGT. V lost 5 bases and J lost 5, with 14 bases in between. CDR3 bases: TGTGCCAGCAGTCCAGACGCCCTAGGAGATACGCAGTATTTT. Translating gives CASSPDALGDTQYF.

The chain is built from TRBV2 and TRBJ2-2; 13 nucleotides match TRBD2. Germline loops: CDR1 SNHLY, CDR2 FYNNEI. The CDR3 has 15 amino acids. After removal of 11 bases from V and 5 bases from J, the junction contained 8 bases not matched to a gene. The CDR3 coding sequence is TGTGCCGGCCTGGGACTAGCGGGGCTGACCGGGGAGCTGTTTTTT. Protein sequence: CAGLGLAGLTGELFF.

The V call is TRBV15, the J call TRBJ1-1; TRBD1 aligns across 8 bases. The CDR3 sequence is 16 residues long. From germline, CDR1 is LNHNV and CDR2 YYDKDF (reference sequence). V shed 1 base and J 8 bases; nucleotides not matched to a gene: 12. The CDR3: CATSRGPTGGLEEAFF. CDR3 in DNA: TGTGCCACCAGCAGAGGACCCACAGGGGGACTGGAAGAAGCTTTCTTT.

This clone was recorded once. V usage is TRBV2 and J usage is TRBJ1-5; unclear D gene. The CDR3 is 15 residues long. Between the trimmed V and J ends, which lost 3 bases and 0 bases, there was a span of 9 bases. Germline CDR1 and CDR2: SNHLY and FYNNEI. CDR3 in DNA: TGTGCCAGCAGTGATGAAACAAATAGCAATCAGCCCCAGCATTTT. It specifies CASSDETNSNQPQHF.

The chain links TRBV15 to TRBJ2-6; D remains ambiguous. V lost 0 bases and J lost 0, with 6 bases in between. Germline V CDR1 and CDR2: LNHNV, YYDKDF (reference sequence). CDR3 length: 16 residues. The CDR3 here is CATSRDYSSGANVLTF. CDR3 sequence (DNA): TGTGCCACCAGCAGAGATTACTCCTCTGGGGCCAACGTCCTGACTTTC.

This clone has just a few counts. The chain employs TRBV6-5 and TRBJ2-5; 9 positions agree with TRBD2. V lost 6 bases, J lost 4 bases, and 9 bases stayed unmatched. Looked up from germline, CDR1 is MNHEY and CDR2 is SVGAGI. The CDR3 has 15 residues. The CDR3: CASRHLGLALETQYF. In DNA form, the CDR3 reads TGTGCCAGCAGGCACCTGGGACTAGCCTTAGAGACCCAGTACTTC.

This chain connects TRBV15 to TRBJ1-1; TRBD1 agrees at 8 bases. V lost 6 bases and J lost 8; bases outside the gene matches: 20. Germline V gene data show CDR1 as LNHNV and CDR2 as YYDKDF (reference sequence). This CDR3 region has 17 residues. This CDR3 reads CATRYQQGGPEPREAFF. For the CDR3, the DNA is TGTGCCACCAGATACCAACAGGGGGGCCCCGAACCAAGGGAAGCTTTCTTT.

The chain is built from TRBV27 and TRBJ2-1; D is possibly TRBD2 (6 bases). The ends were cut back, 3 bases at V and 0 bases at J, with 9 bases in the middle. This CDR3 comprises 15 residues. Germline loops: CDR1 MNHEY, CDR2 SMNVEV (reference sequence). CDR3 sequence: CASSFDGSSYNEQFF. In nucleotides, the CDR3 is TGTGCCAGCAGTTTCGACGGGAGCTCCTACAATGAGCAGTTCTTC.

This clone was picked up one time. The rearrangement links TRBV9 to TRBJ1-6; possibly TRBD1 for D (5 bases). The CDR3 runs 17 residues. V lost 2 bases to trimming and J lost 6 bases, with 18 bases between them. From germline, CDR1 is SGDLS and CDR2 YYNGEE. CDR3: CASSVAMTWGGNSPLHF. The CDR3 DNA follows: TGTGCCAGCAGCGTTGCGATGACCTGGGGCGGTAATTCACCCCTCCACTTT.

The chain employs TRBV11-2 and TRBJ1-1; TRBD1 is a possible D gene (6 bases). The CDR3 is made up of 19 amino acids. Deletions cut 0 bases from V and 3 bases from J, with 23 bases between. Germline V CDR1 and CDR2: SGHAT, FQNNGV. CDR3 sequence (DNA): TGTGCCAGCAGCTTAGACATCCGTTATACAGGGTTTGGGCACACTGAAGCTTTCTTT. It codes for CASSLDIRYTGFGHTEAFF.

The gene calls are TRBV12-5 and TRBJ2-5; D gene ambiguous. Germline-derived CDR1 and CDR2 are LGHNT and FRNRAP. Deletions cut 5 bases from V and 5 bases from J, with 15 bases between. CDR3 size: 14 residues. For the CDR3, the DNA is TGTGCTAGTGGTAACGGAGCCCACGGGGAGACCCAGTACTTC. Translated, it gives CASGNGAHGETQYF.

The CDR3: CASRGEAYGYTF. DNA of the CDR3: TGTGCCAGCCGAGGGGAGGCCTATGGCTACACCTTC. The chain carries TRBV2 and TRBJ1-2, with D perhaps matching TRBD1 (5 bases). The V end lost 8 bases, the J end lost 4 bases, and 11 bases lay between the germline ends. The germline CDR1 and CDR2 sequences are SNHLY and FYNNEI. This CDR3 is 12 amino acids long.

The rearrangement joins TRBV30 to TRBJ1-1; D unclear. This CDR3 has 16 amino acids. Germline V lookup: CDR1 GTSNPN, CDR2 SVGIG (reference sequence). V lost 0 bases to trimming and J lost 3 bases, with 17 bases between them. The CDR3 is CAWSVWIPTPYTEAFF. The DNA for the CDR3 is TGTGCCTGGAGTGTATGGATTCCGACACCTTACACTGAAGCTTTCTTT.

This sequence joins TRBV5-1 and TRBJ2-2; possibly TRBD2 for D (5 bases). Germline V gene lookup returns CDR1 SGHRS and CDR2 YFSETQ. The CDR3 sequence is 12 residues long. V lost 5 bases and J lost 4, with 6 bases in between. In DNA form, the CDR3 reads TGCGCCAGCAGAAGCGGCACCGGGGAGCTGTTTTTT. Protein: CASRSGTGELFF.

The chain uses TRBV28 and TRBJ2-2; 8 nucleotides match TRBD2. After removal of 8 bases from V and 6 bases from J, the junction contained 2 bases not matched to a gene. The CDR3 contains 12 residues. Looked up from germline, CDR1 is MDHEN and CDR2 is SYDVKM. The CDR3 here is CASLREAGELFF. The CDR3 DNA follows: TGTGCCAGCCTGCGGGAGGCCGGGGAGCTGTTTTTT.

V gene TRBV27 combines with J gene TRBJ2-3, with 8 bases lining up with TRBD1. This CDR3 is built from 16 residues. The junction had 7 bases not matched to a gene; V was cut back by 2 bases and J by 3 bases. Per the germline V gene, CDR1 is MNHEY and CDR2 is SMNVEV (reference sequence). The CDR3 region is CASSLGPGGKTDTQYF. In DNA, the CDR3 is TGTGCCAGCAGTTTAGGCCCAGGGGGCAAAACAGATACGCAGTATTTT.